This TCR beta chain was sequenced for a study of T-cell reconstitution after alpha-beta-depleted transplantation in children. Points from the study as a whole: By one year post-transplant, T-cell counts and diversity largely arose from T cells that were newly produced. Where some patients showed high TCRbeta diversity at day 60, it came from recipient T cells and thymic progenitors that had survived. About two months after transplant, alpha-beta T cells reportedly came from several hundred expanded graft clones.

This sample's TCRbeta library carried unique molecular identifier barcodes. TCRdb fed the PCR reads into MiXCR, producing one record per CDR3 protein. The sample yields hundreds of thousands of distinct CDR3 sequences, about a tenth seen once. This clonotype was seen repeatedly, ten times or more. Its antigen remains unidentified. The CDR3 contains 13 residues. V was cut by 1 base and J by 6 bases, with 8 bases left in between. Germline V gives CDR1 LGHNA, CDR2 YSLEER. This TCR was sampled from a boy in the first two years of life with acute myeloid leukemia, due to receive a stem cell transplant. The chain is built from TRBV4-3 and TRBJ2-3, with TRBD2 as a possible D gene (6 bases). The sequenced sample was PBMCs, obtained before TCRalphabeta/CD19-depleted stem cell transplant. Written as DNA, the CDR3 is TGCGCCAGCAGCCAAGCCGGAGGGGATACGCAGTATTTT. Translating it yields CASSQAGGDTQYF.